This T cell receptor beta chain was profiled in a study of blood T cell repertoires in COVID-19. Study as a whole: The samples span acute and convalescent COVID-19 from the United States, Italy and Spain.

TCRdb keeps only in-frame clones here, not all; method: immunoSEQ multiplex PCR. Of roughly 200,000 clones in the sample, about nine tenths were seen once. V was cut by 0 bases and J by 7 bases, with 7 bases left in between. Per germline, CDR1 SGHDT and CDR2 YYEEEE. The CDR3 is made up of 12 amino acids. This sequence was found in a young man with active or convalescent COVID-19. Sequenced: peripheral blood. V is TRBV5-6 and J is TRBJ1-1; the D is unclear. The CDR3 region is CASSLGYFEAFF. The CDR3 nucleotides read TGTGCCAGCAGCTTGGGATACTTTGAAGCTTTCTTT.